This T cell receptor beta chain originates from a study of vaccination and CD4 T cells after COVID-19. Across the study: Timing of post-vaccine sample collection was a median approximately 72 days after dose two, with a range of 14 to 241. Control cultures used a CEFX viral epitope pool, an HIV-1 Nef peptide pool, or no peptide.

Cultured CD4+ T-cell DNA underwent Oncomine TCR Beta short-read sequencing. Each CDR3 protein is one row after TCRdb ran MiXCR on the PCR reads. The sample lists about 8,300 distinct CDR3 sequences, about 36% seen once, with less than 35% in the top ten. Treatment defined: roughly nine-day PBMC culture with coronavirus spike peptide pools or control peptides (ViraFEST assay). Those CD4+ T cells from the unexposed donor predate the COVID-19 pandemic (2011-2018). As to this clonotype: Its specificity is not known.

CDR3 size: 14 residues. V was shortened by 6 bases and J by 4 bases, with 10 bases between the two germline ends. The genes are TRBV12-3 or TRBV12-4 and TRBJ1-6; weak D call: TRBD1 (5 bases). This TCR was recovered from a human donor in good health. Sequenced input: CD4+ T cells from blood, cultured in vitro. The CDR3 loop reads CASRPGGYNSPLHF. The DNA of the CDR3 is TGTGCCAGCAGGCCGGGGGGGTATAATTCACCCCTCCACTTT.